The text below deals with one T cell receptor beta chain. This clonotype is considered medium-sized (0.01 to 0.1%). Its target antigen remains unknown. Base qualities were left out, and no much larger clone turns up one base away. Relative to germline, V is 3 bases shorter and J is 6 bases shorter, with 16 bases between their ends. Its CDR3 holds 14 amino acids, cysteine through phenylalanine. Just CDR3 DNA is preserved here, 42 bases in frame from base 1. CDR1 and CDR2 were assigned from the germline V gene as SGDLS and YYNGEE. The entry originates in a study of neurological immune-mediated disorders (dated by TCRdb to 2018 to 2020). For the study in its entirety: Among the 34 multiple sclerosis patients, relapsing-remitting MS was present in some 30 and secondary progressive MS was present in 3. Peripheral blood TCR-beta repertoires from patients with HTLV-I-associated myelopathy (HAM/TSP), patients with multiple sclerosis, and healthy controls were compared in the study using UMI-based sequencing. The approximately 110 TCR-beta libraries included longitudinal samples, technical triplicates and paired sorted CD4+ and CD8+ T-cell subsets alongside PBMC samples. Of the approximately 66 subjects in the cohort, some 14 were HAM/TSP patients, roughly 35 were multiple sclerosis patients, and about 20 were healthy controls.

For the unsorted PBMC libraries, 2 million PBMCs were stored in RNAlater at -80 degrees C until RNA extraction and were used to generate the libraries. Multiple sclerosis patients were enrolled in a US clinical protocol evaluating disease progression by magnetic resonance imaging. PBMCs were separated from peripheral blood using Ficoll-Hypaque density gradient centrifugation and then cryopreserved in liquid nitrogen. cDNA was synthesized by template-switch 5'RACE using a primer with a 10-nucleotide random unique molecular identifier that tagged each TCR transcript. Over 180 million TCR-beta sequences, covering 15-18 subjects, were produced in each sequencing run. The RNeasy kit was used for extraction of total RNA. Using the KAPA Real-time Library Amplification kit, TCR-beta VDJ regions were amplified with primers for the TCR constant region and the 5'RACE anchor. A first PCR added sample indexes and Illumina adaptors, after which a second PCR increased the library yield. After purification with Ampure beads, the TCR product of roughly 650 bp was size-selected on a 2% E-gel SizeSelection system. Before pooling, libraries had their quality checked on a Bioanalyzer, their concentration measured with Qubit, and their quantity determined with the Kapa Library Quantification kit. Libraries were sequenced paired-end 2 x 150 bp on an Illumina HiSeq 2500. To increase sequence diversity, roughly 24-31% phiX was spiked into each library pool. As for the authors' bioinformatics: Quality-filtered reads were processed with the UMI-based MiGEC pipeline, which removed over 75% of raw TCR sequences during error correction. VDJ genes were aligned to IMGT germline references, and each clonotype was defined by a unique CDR3 amino acid sequence together with V-J genes. VDJtools evaluated clonal expansion, Shannon diversity and CDR3 relatedness (CalcPairwiseDistances, ClusterSamples); CLCbio workbench built phylogenetic trees. Clones with at least 8 unique UMIs were defined as expanded, with this threshold being based on coefficient-of-variation modelling across technical triplicates. TCRdb reprocessed the public reads (quality trimming at Q25 with fastp, clone calling with MiXCR) and kept in-frame beta chains. One record per CDR3 amino acid sequence lists the most common genes and DNA. TCRdb, not the original authors, processed these V and J calls. The sample profile shows under 35,000 distinct CDR3 sequences; roughly 1.6% of them were found once. The ten largest clones represent around a tenth of the sample.

Findings and caveats that apply to the study as a whole: TCR clonal expansion was greatest in HAM/TSP patients and smallest in MS patients, who ranked below even healthy controls. Repertoires from 18 of 34 MS patients were grouped by phylogenetic analysis into a cluster of related CDR3 sequences, suggesting a possible repertoire-level signature. The MS cluster was not associated with any clinical or MRI features, and the authors stated that larger cohorts are needed. Expanded clones from different subjects shared no identical CDR3 amino acid sequences, which suggests that TCR-beta repertoires were private in all groups.

This chain joins TRBV9 to TRBJ2-7; TRBD2 is a weak D gene call, 6 bases matching. The receptor was isolated from a woman in her thirties with multiple sclerosis. The specimen sequenced was PBMCs. The nucleotide sequence reads as follows: TGTGCCAGCAGCGCAACTCGACTAGGCGGCGAGCAGTACTTC. Its product reads: CASSATRLGGEQYF.